Following are 9 T cell receptor beta chains from one sample sequenced in a study of spatial heterogeneity in lung cancer. Time point reported: sample taken at primary tumor resection. Unsorted whole RNA from tumor, nontumor lung or frozen PBMC underwent sequencing. One entry per CDR3 protein results from TCRdb running MiXCR on the 5' RACE reads. This sample has 50,000 to 65,000 distinct CDR3 sequences, with roughly 6.5% found just once. Specimen: PBMCs, collected at surgery. These receptors were taken from a female donor with early-stage non-small cell lung cancer.

This clonotype has ten or more counts. The gene calls are TRBV6-1 and TRBJ2-3; 13 bases align to TRBD2. The CDR3 length is 17 residues. Germline values: CDR1 MNHNS, CDR2 SASEGT. V lost 5 bases to trimming and J lost 2 bases; unmatched junction nucleotides: 7. The CDR3 DNA is TGTGCCAGCAGTAAAAGACTAGCGGGGGGTTCCACAGATACGCAGTATTTT. It translates to CASSKRLAGGSTDTQYF.

This clonotype was seen many times. The chain joins TRBV20-1 to TRBJ1-2; a weak D match, TRBD1 (5 bases). Trimming removed 3 bases at V and 5 bases at J, with 16 bases between. The germline V gene encodes CDR1 DFQATT and CDR2 SNEGSKA (reference sequence). The CDR3 has 14 residues. The CDR3 bases are TGCAGTGCTAGCCCGCCGGGGCTGGGGTATGGCTACACCTTC. This codes for CSASPPGLGYGYTF.

The sample holds many counts of this clonotype. V gene TRBV20-1 combines with J gene TRBJ2-3; 9 nucleotides line up with TRBD2. V gave up 3 bases and J gave up 4 bases; unmatched junction bases: 8. Germline loops: CDR1 DFQATT, CDR2 SNEGSKA (reference sequence). This CDR3 contains 15 residues. CDR3 sequence: CSASIAGGLADTQYF. CDR3 coding DNA: TGCAGTGCTAGTATCGCGGGGGGGCTTGCAGATACGCAGTATTTT.

This clonotype was detected many times. This chain links TRBV25-1 with TRBJ2-5, with D unresolved. V was cut by 1 base and J by 4 bases, with 7 bases left in between. The CDR3 is 13 residues long. Germline CDR1 is MGHDK and CDR2 is SYGVNS. CDR3 loop: CASSESWVETQYF. The CDR3 nucleotides are TGTGCCAGCAGTGAATCTTGGGTAGAGACCCAGTACTTC.

There are many counts of this clonotype. The chain links TRBV6-2 or TRBV6-3 to TRBJ1-5, with D uncertain. Germline assignment: CDR1 MNHEY and CDR2 SVGEGT. Trimming removed 6 bases at V and 6 bases at J, with 12 bases between. The CDR3 covers 13 residues. The CDR3 region has the DNA TGTGCCAGCAGCCAATTTAAGAGTCAGCCCCAGCATTTT. Protein product: CASSQFKSQPQHF.

At least ten counts were recorded for this clonotype. The rearrangement joins TRBV5-1 to TRBJ2-3; no definite D call. V lost 0 bases, J lost 2 bases, and 7 bases lay in between. CDR3 length: 14 amino acids. Germline CDR1 reads SGHRS; CDR2 reads YFSETQ. The CDR3 is CASSLGRPTDTQYF. For the CDR3, the DNA is TGCGCCAGCAGCTTGGGGCGGCCCACAGATACGCAGTATTTT.

This clonotype was picked up many times. The chain employs TRBV5-1 and TRBJ2-5; 9 bases line up with TRBD1. The CDR3 covers 15 residues. Unmatched junction bases numbered 7, after V lost 2 bases and J lost 5 bases. CDR1 is SGHRS and CDR2 is YFSETQ in the germline V gene. CDR3: CASSFSQGARETQYF. Written as DNA, the CDR3 is TGCGCCAGCAGCTTCTCACAGGGGGCGCGTGAGACCCAGTACTTC.

This clonotype has at least ten counts. The chain links TRBV7-9 to TRBJ2-7, with D uncertain. This CDR3 spans 12 amino acids. Germline V gene lookup returns CDR1 SEHNR and CDR2 FQNEAQ (reference sequence). The V gene lost 5 bases and the J gene lost 3 bases, with 8 bases spanning the gap. The CDR3 reads CASSALNYEQYF. The CDR3 DNA sequence: TGTGCCAGCAGCGCCTTAAACTACGAGCAGTACTTC.

Ten or more counts support this clonotype. The J gene is TRBJ1-2, the V gene TRBV6-2 or TRBV6-3, with 8 bases lining up with TRBD1. Germline V lookup: CDR1 MNHEY, CDR2 SVGEGT. This CDR3 is built from 13 residues. J gave up 5 bases and V 2 bases, and 1 base lay outside the gene matches. As DNA, the CDR3 is TGTGCCAGCAGTTACCGGACAGGGTATGGCTACACCTTC. Translating gives CASSYRTGYGYTF.